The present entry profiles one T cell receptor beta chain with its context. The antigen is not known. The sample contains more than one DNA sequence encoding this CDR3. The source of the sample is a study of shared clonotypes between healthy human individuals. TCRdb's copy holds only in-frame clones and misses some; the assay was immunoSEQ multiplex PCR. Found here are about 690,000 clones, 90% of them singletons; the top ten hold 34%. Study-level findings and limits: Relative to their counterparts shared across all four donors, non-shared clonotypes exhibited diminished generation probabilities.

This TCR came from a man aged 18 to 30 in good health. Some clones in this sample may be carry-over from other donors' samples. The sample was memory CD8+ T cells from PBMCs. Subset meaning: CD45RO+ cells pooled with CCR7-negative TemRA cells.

The CDR3 sequence: CASSQGGSSYEQYF. CDR3 nucleotide sequence: TGCGCCAGCAGCCAAGGGGGCAGCTCCTACGAGCAGTACTTC. This rearrangement joins TRBV4-3 to TRBJ2-7, with a tentative D call TRBD1 (5 bases). V dropped 1 base and J dropped 0 bases, with 7 bases sitting between them. This CDR3 region has 14 residues. Germline loops: CDR1 LGHNA, CDR2 YSLEER.